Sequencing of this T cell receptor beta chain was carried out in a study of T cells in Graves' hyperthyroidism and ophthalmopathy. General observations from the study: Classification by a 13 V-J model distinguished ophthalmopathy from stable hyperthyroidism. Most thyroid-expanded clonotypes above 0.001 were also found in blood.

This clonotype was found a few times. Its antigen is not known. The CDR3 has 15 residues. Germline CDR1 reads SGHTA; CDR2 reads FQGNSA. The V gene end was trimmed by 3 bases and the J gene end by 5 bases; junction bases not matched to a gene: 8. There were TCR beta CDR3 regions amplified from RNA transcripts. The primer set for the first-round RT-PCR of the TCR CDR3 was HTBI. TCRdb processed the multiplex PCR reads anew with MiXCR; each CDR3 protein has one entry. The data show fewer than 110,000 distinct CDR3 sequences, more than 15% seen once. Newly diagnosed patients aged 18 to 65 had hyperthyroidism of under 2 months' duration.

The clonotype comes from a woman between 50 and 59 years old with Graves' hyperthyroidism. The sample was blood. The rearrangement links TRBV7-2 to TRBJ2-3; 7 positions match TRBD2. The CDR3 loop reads CASSFTGGQGDTQYF. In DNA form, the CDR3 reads TGTGCCAGCAGCTTCACGGGAGGCCAGGGAGATACGCAGTATTTT.